This T cell receptor (beta chain) was captured by sequencing in a study of shared clonotypes between healthy human individuals. Findings and limits, study-wide: Generally, naive subsets came out with larger estimated richness than memory subsets.

V trimming: 3 bases; J trimming: 14 bases; junction bases outside the gene matches: 6. CDR3 length: 11 amino acids. Per the germline V gene, CDR1 is DFQATT and CDR2 is SNEGSKA (reference sequence). Memory CD4+ cells were the fraction left after CD45RA+ naive selection. To note about this clone: Its specificity is unknown. This sample includes further DNA sequences coding for the same CDR3.

Researchers ran the assay at a deep level. TCRdb keeps only in-frame clones here, not all; method: immunoSEQ multiplex PCR. The sample lists a few million clones, about 92% occurring once. This receptor was identified in a young man in good health. Some clones in this sample may be carry-over from other donors' samples. The chain carries TRBV20-1 and TRBJ2-1; TRBD2 agrees at 8 bases. The sample taken for sequencing was naive CD4+ T cells from PBMCs. The sample's subset: CD45RA+ positively selected. CDR3 in DNA: TGCAGTGCTAGGCCGGGACTAGAAGAGTTCTTC. Translation: CSARPGLEEFF.